This is a list of T cell receptor beta chains from one sample in a study of cytomegalovirus exposure and HLA in healthy donors. TCRdb's table, derived via immunoSEQ multiplex PCR, lists solely in-frame clones and lacks some. The sample lists approximately 160,000 clones, around 80% occurring once. The sample taken for sequencing was PBMCs. These TCRs come from a woman aged 50 to 60 in good health and CMV-seropositive. Each CDR3 is given with its conserved first and last residue. A D gene is named only where the DNA matches it firmly. The size of a clone is reported for some rows only, either as once, few or many, or as a class for expanded clones.

>TRBJ1-3|15|-|-|TRBV7-6
CASSLLDTSGNTIYF
TGTGCCAGCAGCTTATTAGACACCTCTGGAAACACCATATATTTT
>TRBJ1-6|16|-|TRBD1|TRBV4-2
CASSQAIGTGESPLHF
TGTGCCAGCAGCCAAGCCATCGGGACAGGGGAATCACCCCTCCACTTT
>TRBJ1-1|13|few|-|TRBV10-3
CATHRDTNTEAFF
TGTGCCACGCACCGGGACACTAACACTGAAGCTTTCTTT
>TRBJ1-6|15|-|-|TRBV27
CASSSAGGIGSPLHF
TGTGCCAGCAGTTCCGCCGGCGGGATCGGGTCACCCCTCCACTTT
>TRBJ1-1|14|-|-|TRBV27
CASRFQPVNTEAFF
TGTGCCAGCAGATTCCAACCGGTGAACACTGAAGCTTTCTTT
>TRBJ2-2|15|few|TRBD2|TRBV9
CASSLGGSNTGELFF
TGTGCCAGCAGCCTCGGGGGGTCGAACACCGGGGAGCTGTTTTTT
>TRBJ1-1|14|-|-|TRBV5-5
CASSLTPLQGAAFF
TGTGCCAGCAGCTTGACCCCCCTACAGGGTGCAGCTTTCTTT
>TRBJ2-7|11|few|-|TRBV5-8
CASSTAYEQYF
TGTGCCAGCAGTACTGCCTACGAGCAGTACTTC
>TRBJ1-3|16|-|TRBD1|TRBV4-1
CASSLPGQGSGNTIYF
TGCGCCAGCAGCCTTCCGGGACAGGGCTCTGGAAACACCATATATTTT
>TRBJ1-1|15|-|TRBD1|TRBV5-1
CASSPGTGTNTEAFF
TGCGCCAGCAGTCCCGGGACAGGAACGAACACTGAAGCTTTCTTT
>TRBJ1-3|13|-|-|TRBV21-1
CAVTVPSGNTIYF
TGTGCCGTAACAGTGCCCTCTGGAAACACCATATATTTT
>TRBJ1-2|14|-|TRBD1|TRBV18
CASSPGQGYEGYTF
TGTGCCAGCTCGCCGGGACAGGGATATGAGGGCTACACCTTC
>TRBJ1-5|14|-|-|TRBV6-6
CASSYGGAGQPQHF
TGTGCCAGCAGTTACGGGGGGGCGGGTCAGCCCCAGCATTTT
>TRBJ2-5|14|-|-|TRBV9
CASSVGRVQETQYF
TGTGCCAGCAGCGTAGGGCGGGTCCAAGAGACCCAGTACTTC
>TRBJ2-1|15|-|-|TRBV7-9
CASSPWGDSYNEQFF
TGTGCCAGCAGCCCCTGGGGGGATTCCTACAATGAGCAGTTCTTC
>TRBJ2-4|15|-|-|TRBV11-3
CASSSDREGKNIQYF
TGTGCCAGCAGCTCGGACAGGGAGGGCAAAAACATTCAGTACTTC
>TRBJ2-3|16|-|TRBD2|TRBV18
CASSPPNGGASDTQYF
TGTGCCAGCTCACCACCAAACGGGGGGGCCTCAGATACGCAGTATTTT
>TRBJ2-7|14|-|TRBD2|TRBV5-1
CASSGGLAGVEQYF
TGCGCCAGCAGCGGCGGACTAGCGGGGGTCGAGCAGTACTTC
>TRBJ1-1|16|-|-|TRBV12-5
CASGLVIGQPNTEAFF
TGTGCTAGTGGTTTGGTAATCGGACAGCCGAACACTGAAGCTTTCTTT
>TRBJ1-5|15|-|-|TRBV21-1
CASSPAGQGGQPQHF
TGTGCCAGCAGCCCCGCCGGACAGGGCGGTCAGCCCCAGCATTTT
>TRBJ2-7|13|-|-|TRBV28
CASSLVTVYEQYF
TGTGCCAGCAGTTTAGTTACAGTCTACGAGCAGTACTTC
>TRBJ2-4|12|-|-|TRBV7-9
CASMGQMGIQYF
TGTGCCAGCATGGGGCAGATGGGGATTCAGTACTTC
>TRBJ1-6|12|-|-|TRBV2
CASSERGSPLHF
TGTGCCAGCAGTGAGCGGGGTTCACCCCTCCACTTT
>TRBJ2-1|19|-|TRBD2|TRBV2
CASSETMTSGGSSYNEQFF
TGTGCCAGCAGTGAAACGATGACTAGCGGGGGGAGCTCCTACAATGAGCAGTTCTTC
>TRBJ2-3|15|-|TRBD1|TRBV5-4
CASSSEYDREDTQYF
TGTGCCAGCAGCTCCGAATACGACAGGGAAGATACGCAGTATTTT
>TRBJ2-7|14|-|-|TRBV9
CASSAGVSSYEQYF
TGTGCCAGCAGCGCGGGGGTTAGCTCCTACGAGCAGTACTTC
>TRBJ1-5|11|-|-|TRBV6-5
CASGRDQPQHF
TGTGCCAGCGGCAGGGATCAGCCCCAGCATTTT
>TRBJ2-3|16|-|TRBD2|TRBV5-1
CASSLGYRGDTDTQYF
TGCGCCAGCAGCTTGGGTTATCGGGGGGACACAGATACGCAGTATTTT
>TRBJ1-2|14|-|-|TRBV6-6
CASSYSNQGHGYTF
TGTGCCAGCAGTTACTCGAACCAGGGCCATGGCTACACCTTC
>TRBJ2-2|16|-|TRBD2|TRBV19
CASSKRAGGPSGELFF
TGTGCCAGTAGCAAACGAGCGGGGGGGCCTTCCGGGGAGCTGTTTTTT
>TRBJ2-6|18|-|TRBD1|TRBV11-2
CASIFIIGTASGANVLTF
TGTGCCAGCATCTTTATAATTGGGACAGCCTCTGGGGCCAACGTCCTGACTTTC
>TRBJ2-5|11|once|-|TRBV5-4
CASSLQETQYF
TGTGCCAGCAGCCTCCAAGAGACCCAGTACTTC
>TRBJ2-3|15|few|-|TRBV5-1
CASSLFAGSTDTQYF
TGCGCCAGCAGCTTGTTTGCAGGTAGCACAGATACGCAGTATTTT
>TRBJ1-1|14|-|TRBD1|TRBV9
CASSGTGGNTEAFF
TGTGCCAGCAGTGGGACAGGGGGGAACACTGAAGCTTTCTTT
>TRBJ2-1|16|-|-|TRBV7-3
CASSPPGLNSYNEQFF
TGTGCCAGCAGCCCACCGGGACTGAACTCCTACAATGAGCAGTTCTTC
>TRBJ2-5|15|-|-|TRBV6-6
CASSYLRTVQETQYF
TGTGCCAGCAGTTACTTACGGACAGTACAAGAGACCCAGTACTTC
>TRBJ1-1|14|-|-|TRBV6-1
CASGLDNQRAEAFF
TGTGCCAGCGGGCTGGACAACCAAAGGGCTGAAGCTTTCTTT
>TRBJ2-7|14|-|TRBD1|TRBV6-5
CASSLRTGAYEQYF
TGTGCCAGCAGCTTAAGGACAGGGGCCTACGAGCAGTACTTC
>TRBJ1-2|13|once|TRBD1|TRBV6-1
CASGDSPNYGYTF
TGTGCCAGCGGGGACAGTCCTAACTATGGCTACACCTTC
>TRBJ1-2|12|once|-|TRBV6-1
CASSGGGDGYTF
TGTGCCAGCAGTGGAGGGGGGGATGGCTACACCTTC
>TRBJ2-7|15|-|-|TRBV2
CASTLVSGNSYEQYF
TGTGCCAGCACACTGGTATCCGGGAACTCCTACGAGCAGTACTTC
>TRBJ1-1|17|-|TRBD1|TRBV7-9
CASSLHRGGGVHTEAFF
TGTGCCAGCAGCCTACACAGGGGAGGAGGCGTGCACACTGAAGCTTTCTTT